This is a list of T cell receptor beta chains from one sample in a study of T cell repertoires in cytomegalovirus infection. TCRdb re-called the reads through MiXCR, storing one row per CDR3 protein. The table has under 850,000 distinct CDR3 sequences, around 31% seen once; the top ten hold about 18%. No antigen has been assigned to these receptors. Sequenced material: cultured PBMCs, taken from culture after CMV antigen stimulation. These receptors were obtained from a human donor in good health (CMV status not recorded). Some clones in this sample may be carry-over from other donors' samples. Each CDR3 is given with its conserved first and last residue. Each record gives: clone size, V gene, D gene, J gene, CDR3 DNA, CDR3 protein. D genes are given only for firm matches. Clone size, where shown, is once, few, many, or a class for clones that have expanded.

few	TRBV7-2	.	TRBJ1-2	TGTGCCAGCAGCTTAGGGGGGGCTTTAGACTATGGCTACACCTTC	CASSLGGALDYGYTF
few	TRBV10-3	.	TRBJ1-5	TGTGCCATCAGTGAGTCTAGAGTGTTCGGCAATCAGCCCCAGCATTTT	CAISESRVFGNQPQHF
.	TRBV19	.	TRBJ2-1	TGTGCCAGTAGTATAAATGGTAACCGTGAGCAGTTCTTC	CASSINGNREQFF
few	TRBV7-9	.	TRBJ1-5	TGTGCCAGCAGCCATAGCGATGGTCAGCCCCAGCATTTT	CASSHSDGQPQHF
many	TRBV6-2/TRBV6-3	.	TRBJ1-4	TGTGCCAGCAGTTCACCGAACCCAACTAATGAAAAACTGTTTTTT	CASSSPNPTNEKLFF
.	TRBV12-3/TRBV12-4	.	TRBJ2-1	TGTGCCAGCATTGGGGTCTTCTCCAATGAGCAGTTCTTC	CASIGVFSNEQFF
many	TRBV7-2	.	TRBJ2-1	TGTGCCAGCAGCTTTTTCCTCGTTGAGCAGTTCTTC	CASSFFLVEQFF
.	TRBV7-8	TRBD1	TRBJ2-7	TGTGCCAGCAGCTCCTTCCGGGACAGGGGAGACGTGTACTTC	CASSSFRDRGDVYF
.	TRBV4-1	TRBD2	TRBJ2-1	TGCGCCAGCAGCCAAGGGCTAGCGGGTGGTTTCAATGAGCAGTTCTTC	CASSQGLAGGFNEQFF
few	TRBV15	.	TRBJ2-1	TGTGCCACCAGCAGAGTCGAGGGTTATGAGCAGTTCTTC	CATSRVEGYEQFF
many	TRBV7-2	TRBD1	TRBJ1-2	TGTGCCAGCAGTTCTCAGACGGGACAGGCTAACTATGGCTACACCTTC	CASSSQTGQANYGYTF
.	TRBV12-3/TRBV12-4	.	TRBJ1-2	TGTGCCAGCAGTTTTACCGGGGGCGGCTATGGCTACACCTTC	CASSFTGGGYGYTF
.	TRBV10-3	.	TRBJ2-5	TGTGCCATCATGAGAGAAGGGATGGAGACCCAGTACTTC	CAIMREGMETQYF
.	TRBV6-1	.	TRBJ2-5	TGTGCCAGCAACCCCCTGGGCCCCCAAGAGACCCAGTACTTC	CASNPLGPQETQYF
few	TRBV27	.	TRBJ1-6	TGTGCCAGCAGTGTAGACGGATTGGCCCTCCACTTT	CASSVDGLALHF
many	TRBV7-8	.	TRBJ1-1	TGTGCCAGCAGGGCCTATCTCCTAGGGATGAACACTGAAGCTTTCTTT	CASRAYLLGMNTEAFF
.	TRBV6-1	.	TRBJ1-2	TGTGCCAGCAGTGAAGCGACAGAAATCTATGGCTACACCTTC	CASSEATEIYGYTF
.	TRBV27	.	TRBJ2-1	TGTGCCAGCACCCCCGTACCGGGACTCGAGTACAATGAGCAGTTCTTC	CASTPVPGLEYNEQFF
.	TRBV12-3/TRBV12-4	TRBD2	TRBJ2-1	TGTGCCAGCAGCCCATCTAGCGGGAGAAACAATGAGCAGTTCTTC	CASSPSSGRNNEQFF
.	TRBV2	.	TRBJ1-1	TGTGCCGGGGGGGGAATGGGGAACACTGAAGCTTTCTTT	CAGGGMGNTEAFF
few	TRBV2	.	TRBJ1-1	TGTGCCAGCAGTTACGACGGTGAAGCTTTCTTT	CASSYDGEAFF
.	TRBV2	TRBD2	TRBJ2-5	TGTGCCAGCACCAGGGGAGGACTAGCGGGGTTGGAGACCCAGTACTTC	CASTRGGLAGLETQYF
few	TRBV6-1	.	TRBJ1-1	TGTGCCAGCAGTGAAGGTTTCGGGGTCACTGAAGCTTTCTTT	CASSEGFGVTEAFF
.	TRBV5-4	.	TRBJ1-4	TGTGCCAGCAGCCAGACCGGGGCGGAAAAACTGTTTTTT	CASSQTGAEKLFF
few	TRBV7-2	TRBD2	TRBJ2-5	TGTGCCAGCAGCCCCAGCGGGGCGACACAAGAGACCCAGTACTTC	CASSPSGATQETQYF
.	TRBV20-1	.	TRBJ2-7	TGCAGTGCTAGAGATAGCAGGGTCCACGAGCAGTACTTC	CSARDSRVHEQYF
once	TRBV10-3	.	TRBJ2-1	TGTGCCATCAGTGAGGGCCCGAGCTCCTACAATGAGCAGTTCTTC	CAISEGPSSYNEQFF